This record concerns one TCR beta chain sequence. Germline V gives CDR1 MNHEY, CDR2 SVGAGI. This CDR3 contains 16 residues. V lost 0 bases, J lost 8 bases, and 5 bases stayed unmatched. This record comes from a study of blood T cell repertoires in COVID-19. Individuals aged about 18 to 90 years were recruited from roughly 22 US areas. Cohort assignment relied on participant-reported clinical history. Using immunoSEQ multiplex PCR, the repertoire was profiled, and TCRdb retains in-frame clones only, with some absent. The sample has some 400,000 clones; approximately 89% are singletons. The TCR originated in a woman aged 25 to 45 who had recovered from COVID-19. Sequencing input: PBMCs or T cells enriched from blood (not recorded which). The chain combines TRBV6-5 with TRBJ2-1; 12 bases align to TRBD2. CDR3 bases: TGTGCCAGCAGTTACTCACTAGCGGGAGGTAAGGATGAGCAGTTCTTC. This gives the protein CASSYSLAGGKDEQFF.